The following is a T cell receptor beta chain sequence with its context. This clonotype was seen a few times. Its antigen specificity is not known. It has no much larger one-base neighbor in the sample; base qualities were not kept. This entry is derived from a study of post-analysis software for immune sequencing data (dated by TCRdb to the mid-2010s). Describing the broader study: Relapsing-remitting, secondary progressive and progressive-relapsing multiple sclerosis were recorded as disease courses, and subtype annotation was lacking for some patients. A subset of samples was prepared in parallel using single-end sample barcoding, then pooled and co-amplified after Illumina adapter ligation. The patient repertoires were set against around eleven previously published healthy control repertoires from donors whose ages ranged from roughly 6 to 26 years.

The CDR3 has 14 amino acids, counting the end cysteine and phenylalanine. Only the CDR3 region is kept as DNA, spanning 42 bases read in frame from base 1. The CDR1 and CDR2 encoded by the germline V gene are MNHEY and SVGAGI. V drops 5 bases and J drops 5 bases, leaving 15 bases in between. To demonstrate the VDJtools post-analysis software, the study profiled TCR beta repertoires from the peripheral blood of about a dozen young patients with multiple sclerosis. The multiple sclerosis patients were children and adolescents between roughly 6 and 17 years of age. Overall study results and their limits: Strong co-clustering of samples prepared in the same batch was shown by direct clustering with F measure, prompting a batch-effect correction. Significantly lower normalized Chao1 diversity was found in multiple sclerosis patients than in controls, suggesting substantial peripheral T-cell clonal expansion. Patients showed significantly higher frequencies than controls for five TRBV segments, among them TRBV5-6, TRBV5-1 and TRBV20-1. The multiple sclerosis patient group was slightly younger than the control group.

Libraries were made using PCR. These reads were obtained on an Illumina HiSeq 2500. To reduce PCR and sequencing biases, unique molecular identifiers were built into the TCR beta cDNA libraries. Every 1 to 10 million input T cells yielded approximately 500,000 cDNA molecules, meaning each molecule approximated one T cell. The same protocol used for the earlier healthy control dataset was applied to prepare and sequence the patient libraries. Within a given batch, samples were prepared together, multiplexed and sequenced on the same HiSeq lane. The authors processed their data as follows. MIGEC handled the raw barcoded reads, throwing out single-read molecular identifier groups before consensus assembly and CDR3 extraction. Clonotype tables were post-analysed with VDJtools, and diversity was normalized by down-sampling all datasets to the smallest sample size. In repertoire overlap clustering, CDR3 amino acid sequences, but not nucleotide sequences, were matched to correct batch-related cross-sample contamination. The raw public reads went through TCRdb reprocessing: fastp at Q25, MiXCR clone calling, in-frame beta chains kept. Under each unique CDR3 protein, matching rows form one entry showing the most common genes and DNA. These V and J calls are TCRdb output, not the study's own analysis. Recorded for this sample are roughly 400,000 distinct CDR3 sequences; approximately 39% of them occurred a single time. Together, the top ten hold 7.6% of the sample.

This receptor was obtained from a girl aged 2 to 9 with multiple sclerosis. The rearranged segments are TRBV6-5 and TRBJ1-1; the D segment could be TRBD1, given 6 matching bases. Sequenced material: blood. In nucleotide form, the sequence is TGTGCCAGCAGTCGTACAGGGCGAGAGACTGAAGCTTTCTTT. Translated, this gives CASSRTGRETEAFF.